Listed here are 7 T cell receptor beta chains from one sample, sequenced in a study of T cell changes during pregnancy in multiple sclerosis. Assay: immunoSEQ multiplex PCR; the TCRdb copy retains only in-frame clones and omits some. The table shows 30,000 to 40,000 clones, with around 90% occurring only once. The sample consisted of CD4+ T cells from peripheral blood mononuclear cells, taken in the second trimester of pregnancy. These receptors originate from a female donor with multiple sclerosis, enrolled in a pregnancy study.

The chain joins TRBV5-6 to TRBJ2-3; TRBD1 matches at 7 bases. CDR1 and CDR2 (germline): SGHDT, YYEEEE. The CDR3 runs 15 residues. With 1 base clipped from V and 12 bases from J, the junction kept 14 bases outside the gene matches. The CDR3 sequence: CASSLIRQGIGRQYF. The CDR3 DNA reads TGTGCCAGCAGCTTGATCCGACAGGGTATAGGGCGACAGTATTTT.

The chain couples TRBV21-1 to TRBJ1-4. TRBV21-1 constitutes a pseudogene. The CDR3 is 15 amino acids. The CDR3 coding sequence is TGTGCCAGCAGCAAAAAGTCGCCTGGAGGGGAAAAACTGTTTTTT. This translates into CASSKKSPGGEKLFF.

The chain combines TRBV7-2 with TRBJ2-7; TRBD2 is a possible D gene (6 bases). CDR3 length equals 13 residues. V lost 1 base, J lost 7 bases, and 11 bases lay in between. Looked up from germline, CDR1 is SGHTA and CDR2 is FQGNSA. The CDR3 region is CASSLVAGYEQYF. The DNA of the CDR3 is TGTGCCAGCAGCTTAGTGGCGGGATATGAGCAGTACTTC.

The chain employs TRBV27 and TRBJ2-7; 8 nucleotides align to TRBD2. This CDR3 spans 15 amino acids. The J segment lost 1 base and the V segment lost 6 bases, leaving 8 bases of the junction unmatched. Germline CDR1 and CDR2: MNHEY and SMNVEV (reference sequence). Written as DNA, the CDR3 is TGTGCCAGCAGCCGCGGGGTAGCGGGGTCCTACGAGCAGTACTTC. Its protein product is CASSRGVAGSYEQYF.

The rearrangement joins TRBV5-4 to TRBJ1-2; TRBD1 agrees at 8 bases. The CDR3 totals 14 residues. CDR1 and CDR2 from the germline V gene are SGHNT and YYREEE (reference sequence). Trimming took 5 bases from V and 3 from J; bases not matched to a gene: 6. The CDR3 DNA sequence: TGTGCCAGCAGTTCGGACAGGGCCTACTATGGCTACACCTTC. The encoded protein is CASSSDRAYYGYTF.

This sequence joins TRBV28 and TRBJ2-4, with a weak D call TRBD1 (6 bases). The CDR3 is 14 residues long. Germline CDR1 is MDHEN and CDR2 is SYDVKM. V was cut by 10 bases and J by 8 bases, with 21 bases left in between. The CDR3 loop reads CATTDRSITDIQYF. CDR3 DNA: TGTGCCACGACTGACAGGTCCATCACGGACATTCAGTACTTC.

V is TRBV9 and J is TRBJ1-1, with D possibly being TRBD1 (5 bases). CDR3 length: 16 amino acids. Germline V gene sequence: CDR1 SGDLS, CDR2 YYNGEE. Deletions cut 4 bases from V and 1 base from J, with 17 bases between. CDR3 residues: CASSTSLDSPNTEAFF. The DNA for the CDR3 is TGTGCCAGCAGCACCAGCCTCGACAGCCCGAACACTGAAGCTTTCTTT.